The 27 T cell receptor beta chains below all came from one sample that was sequenced in a study of T cell responses to AZD1222 COVID-19 vaccine. Data came from immunoSEQ multiplex PCR; TCRdb stores just in-frame clones and leaves some out. The sample has approximately 80,000 clones; nearly 90% are singletons. Sequencing was performed on peripheral blood, taken on day 0 of MenACWY control vaccination. The receptors derive from an adult in good health.

The J gene is TRBJ2-6, the V gene TRBV20-1; D is unresolved. V gave up 3 bases and J gave up 0 bases, with 12 bases separating them. Germline lookup yields CDR1 DFQATT and CDR2 SNEGSKA (reference sequence). The CDR3 has 16 amino acids. The CDR3 bases are TGCAGTGCTAGTGGCGAGAGACTCTCTGGGGCCAACGTCCTGACTTTC. As protein: CSASGERLSGANVLTF.

This chain joins TRBV27 and TRBJ2-7; D possibly matches TRBD1 or TRBD2 (6 bases each). The V end lost 5 bases, the J end lost 1 base, and 15 bases lay between the germline ends. Germline CDR1 reads MNHEY; CDR2 reads SMNVEV (reference sequence). The CDR3 is made up of 15 amino acids. The CDR3 loop is CASSLTGAGSYEQYF. The CDR3 region has the DNA TGTGCCAGCAGTCTAACGGGGGCCGGGTCCTACGAGCAGTACTTC.

About this clone: Germline is not matched at one junction end, which may reflect a read error. The V gene is TRBV7-7, the J gene TRBJ1-5; 8 bases are shared with TRBD1. The CDR3 is 19 residues long. Germline CDR1 reads SSHAT; CDR2 reads FNYEAQ (reference sequence). CDR3 in amino acids: CASSFEGRGLREGNQPQHF. CDR3 nucleotide sequence: TGTGCTAGCAGCTTCGAGGGCAGGGGGCTGAGGGAGGGCAATCAGCCCCAGCATTTT.

The chain joins TRBV10-2 to TRBJ1-2, with a possible D match to TRBD1 (6 bases). V lost 0 bases and J lost 5, with 13 bases in between. Germline V gene data show CDR1 as WSHSY and CDR2 as SAAADI. The CDR3 extends over 15 amino acids. Here the CDR3 reads CASSESSGQNYGYTF. Here the CDR3 DNA reads TGCGCCAGCAGTGAGTCGAGTGGACAGAATTATGGCTACACCTTC.

The V gene is TRBV7-9, the J gene TRBJ2-5, with D possibly matching TRBD1 (5 bases). Trimming removed 5 bases from V and 2 bases from J, with 9 bases in between. This CDR3 has 13 residues. Germline lookup yields CDR1 SEHNR and CDR2 FQNEAQ (reference sequence). Written as DNA, the CDR3 is TGTGCCAGCAGCCCCAAGGGGCAAGAGACCCAGTACTTC. Its protein product is CASSPKGQETQYF.

J is TRBJ1-6 and V is TRBV5-1; D may be TRBD1 (6 bases). This CDR3 contains 17 residues. V was shortened by 2 bases and J by 7 bases, with 19 bases between the two germline ends. Germline V gives CDR1 SGHRS, CDR2 YFSETQ. In nucleotides, the CDR3 is TGCGCCAGCAGCTTAGGTAGTACGGTGGGGGGCAATTCACCCCTCCACTTT. It specifies CASSLGSTVGGNSPLHF.

This clone was seen just once. The V and J genes are TRBV5-1 and TRBJ2-1; TRBD2 agrees at 9 bases. V was clipped by 4 bases and J by 4 bases; unmatched bases: 6. This CDR3 region has 15 residues. Germline V gives CDR1 SGHRS, CDR2 YFSETQ. The DNA for the CDR3 is TGCGCCAGCAGCGCGACTAGCGGTCTTTACAATGAGCAGTTCTTC. Protein: CASSATSGLYNEQFF.

The V and J genes are TRBV6-5 and TRBJ2-2; a possible D gene is TRBD1 (6 bases). V was cut by 3 bases and J by 4 bases, with 12 bases left in between. The CDR3 extends over 15 amino acids. Looked up from germline, CDR1 is MNHEY and CDR2 is SVGAGI. The CDR3 bases are TGTGCCAGCAGTTATGGGGTAGGGGGCACCGGGGAGCTGTTTTTT. Residues: CASSYGVGGTGELFF.

The chain carries TRBV5-4 and TRBJ1-1; maybe TRBD1 (6 bases). The CDR3 is 15 amino acids. Germline values: CDR1 SGHNT, CDR2 YYREEE (reference sequence). Trimming pared 1 base from V and 4 bases from J, leaving 14 bases between. The CDR3 DNA is TGTGCCAGCAGCTTGATTACAGGGTCTATCACTGAAGCTTTCTTT. It yields the protein CASSLITGSITEAFF.

The chain carries TRBV10-3 and TRBJ2-2, with D possibly matching TRBD2 (5 bases). The germline CDR1 and CDR2 sequences are ENHRY and SYGVKD. Deletions cut 6 bases from V and 3 bases from J, with 8 bases between. The CDR3 extends over 13 amino acids. The CDR3 DNA reads TGTGCCATCAGAACCGGGGACACCGGGGAGCTGTTTTTT. Its translation is CAIRTGDTGELFF.

The chain employs TRBV20-1 and TRBJ2-4; no reliable D call. This CDR3 has 10 amino acids. Trimming left V 5 bases short and J 6 bases short, with 5 bases between. Germline V gives CDR1 DFQATT, CDR2 SNEGSKA (reference sequence). CDR3 loop: CSAWGNIQYF. In nucleotides, the CDR3 is TGCAGTGCTTGGGGAAACATTCAGTACTTC.

This clone was found once. The V call is TRBV7-2, the J call TRBJ1-2; maybe TRBD1 (5 bases). Trimming pared 5 bases from V and 7 bases from J, leaving 20 bases between. In germline, CDR1 is SGHTA, CDR2 FQGNSA. This CDR3 contains 15 residues. The CDR3 DNA reads as TGTGCCAGCAGCCCTGACCAGGGTTACATAAGTGGCTACACCTTC. This translates into CASSPDQGYISGYTF.

The chain uses TRBV14 and TRBJ1-1, with TRBD1 identical over 12 bases. The CDR3 runs 15 residues. The ends lost 4 bases at V and 8 bases at J; junction bases unmatched: 8. CDR1 and CDR2 (germline): SGHDN, FVKESK. The DNA for the CDR3 is TGTGCCAGCAGCCGACCGGGACAGGGGGCTGGGGAAGCTTTCTTT. This encodes CASSRPGQGAGEAFF.

This chain connects TRBV6-5 to TRBJ1-2, with D tentatively TRBD1 (5 bases). The CDR3 is made up of 13 amino acids. V gave up 2 bases and J gave up 1 base, with 5 bases separating them. CDR1 is MNHEY, CDR2 SVGAGI, per germline. In DNA, the CDR3 is TGTGCCAGCAGTTACGACAGTAACTATGGCTACACCTTC. Residues: CASSYDSNYGYTF.

Points on this clone: This may be a read error: a much more frequent sequence differs by one nucleotide. J is TRBJ2-7 and V is TRBV27, with D unresolved. V lost 3 bases, J lost 1 base, and 7 bases lay in between. CDR1 and CDR2 (germline): MNHEY, SMNVEV (reference sequence). CDR3 size: 13 residues. CDR3 sequence: CASSFLGSYEQYF. For the CDR3, the DNA is TGTGCCAGCAGTTTTCTGGGGTCCTACGAGCAGTACTTC.

This clone was picked up one time. The rearrangement links TRBV12-3 or TRBV12-4 to TRBJ1-1; tentative D call: TRBD1 (5 bases). The CDR3 loop spans 13 amino acids. Trimming pared 7 bases from V and 0 bases from J, leaving 9 bases between. CDR3 sequence reads: CASTPGLNTEAFF. CDR3 nucleotides: TGTGCCAGCACTCCGGGGCTGAACACTGAAGCTTTCTTT.

This chain links TRBV6-1 with TRBJ2-2; weak D call: TRBD2 (6 bases). This CDR3 is built from 16 residues. Germline CDR1 reads MNHNS; CDR2 reads SASEGT. V was clipped by 3 bases and J by 6 bases, with 17 bases between them. The CDR3 loop is CASSEHLARGPGELFF. The CDR3 DNA reads TGTGCCAGCAGTGAGCACCTAGCGAGGGGACCCGGGGAGCTGTTTTTT.

V is TRBV30 and J is TRBJ1-1; TRBD1 agrees at 7 bases. The germline V gene encodes CDR1 GTSNPN and CDR2 SVGIG (reference sequence). Trimming at V came to 1 base and at J to 1 base, leaving 15 bases not matched to a gene. The CDR3 runs to 18 residues. Written as DNA, the CDR3 is TGTGCCTGGAGTGGACTTAACAGGGGAAGGGTGGCGAACACTGAAGCTTTCTTT. This gives the protein CAWSGLNRGRVANTEAFF.

This chain joins TRBV29-1 and TRBJ2-1; perhaps TRBD2 as D (5 bases). V was cut by 7 bases and J by 9 bases, with 16 bases left in between. Germline-derived CDR1 and CDR2 are SQVTM and ANQGSEA. The length of the CDR3 is 12 residues. The CDR3 DNA reads as TGCAGCGCAAGAACGTCTAGCACTGAGCAGTTCTTC. The encoded protein is CSARTSSTEQFF.

This chain joins TRBV7-3 and TRBJ1-1; TRBD1 aligns across 9 bases. V lost 3 bases and J lost 1; bases outside the gene matches: 15. The CDR3 consists of 19 residues. Germline values: CDR1 SGHTA, CDR2 FQGTGA. CDR3 nucleotide sequence: TGTGCCAGCAGCTTGATCTACAGGGGGCGATCGGTTGCGAACACTGAAGCTTTCTTT. Translation gives CASSLIYRGRSVANTEAFF.

A single count supports this clone. The chain combines TRBV7-9 with TRBJ1-2; D remains unclear. There are 15 residues in the CDR3. The V gene lost 5 bases and the J gene lost 4 bases, with 17 bases spanning the gap. The germline V gene has CDR1 SEHNR and CDR2 FQNEAQ (reference sequence). The CDR3 coding sequence is TGTGCCAGCAGCGCCATGGTCGGCAGTCGCTATGGCTACACCTTC. Translation gives CASSAMVGSRYGYTF.

V usage is TRBV18 and J usage is TRBJ2-3; 11 bases are shared with TRBD1. Germline CDR1 and CDR2: KGHSH and LQKENI. V shed 6 bases, J shed 6 bases, and the junction held 8 bases outside the gene matches. The length of the CDR3 is 15 residues. The CDR3 DNA reads as TGTGCCAGCTCGTCTGGACAGGGGGCGTTGGATACGCAGTATTTT. As protein: CASSSGQGALDTQYF.

The chain joins TRBV9 to TRBJ1-3; unclear D gene. From germline, CDR1 is SGDLS and CDR2 YYNGEE. CDR3 length: 15 residues. Trimming pared 0 bases from V and 0 bases from J, leaving 7 bases between. The CDR3 sequence: CASSVGVSSGNTIYF. DNA of the CDR3: TGTGCCAGCAGCGTAGGCGTGAGCTCTGGAAACACCATATATTTT.

CDR3 DNA sequence: TGTGCCAGCCGGTTCGGTTATAGCAATCAGCCCCAGCATTTT. It codes for CASRFGYSNQPQHF. This sequence joins TRBV3-1 (or the pseudogene TRBV3-2) and TRBJ1-5; D not resolved. This CDR3 is 14 amino acids long. CDR1 and CDR2 (germline): LGHDT, YNNKEL (reference sequence). Trimming stripped 8 bases from V and 0 bases from J, with 11 bases between.

The chain has TRBV2 and TRBJ1-4; possible D gene TRBD1, 5 bases. Germline loops: CDR1 SNHLY, CDR2 FYNNEI. Trimming stripped 11 bases from V and 8 bases from J, with 18 bases between. The CDR3 totals 13 residues. The CDR3 coding sequence is TGTGCCGGGACTAGGGAGAGGGACGAAAAACTGTTTTTT. Residues: CAGTRERDEKLFF.

The chain is built from TRBV11-1 and TRBJ2-5; D assignment may be TRBD1 or TRBD2 (6 bases each). V dropped 1 base and J dropped 2 bases, with 8 bases sitting between them. In germline, CDR1 is SGHAT, CDR2 FQDESV (reference sequence). The length of the CDR3 is 14 residues. Here the CDR3 reads CASSLGGGQETQYF. CDR3 DNA sequence: TGTGCCAGCAGCTTAGGAGGGGGGCAAGAGACCCAGTACTTC. Drawing the rest from reference TRBV11-1 and TRBJ2-5, the complete variable domain is EAEVAQSPRYKITEKSQAVAFWCDPISGHATLYWYRQILGQGPELLVQFQDESVVDDSQLPKDRFSAERLKGVDSTLKIQPAELGDSAMYLCASSLGGGQETQYFGPGTRLLVL.

The chain links TRBV7-2 to TRBJ1-1, with D possibly being TRBD1 (5 bases). This CDR3 is built from 14 residues. Per the germline V gene, CDR1 is SGHTA and CDR2 is FQGNSA. V lost 5 bases to trimming and J lost 0 bases, with 10 bases between them. CDR3 coding DNA: TGTGCCAGCAGCCCCCGGGGCCTGAACACTGAAGCTTTCTTT. Translated, it gives CASSPRGLNTEAFF.